This TCR beta chain is from a study of T cell responses to AZD1222 COVID-19 vaccine listed by TCRdb under 2021. At the level of the whole study: AZD1222 recipients given second doses at about 4 weeks or at about 12 weeks were pooled, since spike-specific TCR depth and breadth were not found to differ between the two schedules. A total of 233 trial participants underwent TCR sequencing, of whom 207 had received two doses of AZD1222 and approximately 25 had received two doses of the MenACWY control vaccine. Trial participants were enrolled into age subgroups of 18-55, 56-69 and 70-plus years, which contained about 150, 27 and 61 TCR-sequenced participants, respectively.

This specimen's time point label, interpreted: baseline before first vaccination. Vaccinee samples were obtained from the UK trials COV001 and COV002, which included a single-blind randomized controlled phase 2/3 trial of AZD1222 (ChAdOx1 nCoV-19) in healthy adults. For TCRbeta chain sequencing, PBMC samples were collected from trial participants at day 0 and at day 28 after the second dose. The CDR3 holds 16 amino acids from the cysteine to the phenylalanine. CDR3 DNA only is kept here, 48 bases in frame from base 1. V is shortened by 1 base, J by 2 bases, and the region joining them spans 13 bases. CDR1 and CDR2, per the germline V gene (reference sequence), are LGHDT and YNNKEL. Study-wide findings and limitations: A significant rise in spike-specific TCR breadth and depth was observed after two AZD1222 doses relative to day 0 and relative to MenACWY recipients. Reportedly, almost half of the unique spike-specific TCRs recognized epitopes lying outside the regions that are mutated in the B.1.351 and B.1.1.7 variants. In the small 56-69-year group, the increase in depth fell short of significance, most likely because of low power. Conclusions about previously exposed vaccinees were limited because only six AZD1222 recipients were SARS-CoV-2 seropositive at baseline. Vaccine-associated CD4 TCRs spanned the whole spike protein, with dominant responses in regions 160-218 and 743-854. Because no day 14 peak-response samples were available, repertoires were characterized only after the peak T cell response. Most participants were white British and females outnumbered males, and the authors suggested that clonal diversity may have been underestimated.

The CDR3 regions of human TCRbeta chains were analyzed by immunosequencing. Per the source publication's procedure: TCRs in the repertoires were matched against a reference library of SARS-CoV-2-specific TCRs that had been generated with the MIRA antigen-specificity platform. Breadth was defined as the fraction of unique TCRs that were SARS-CoV-2-associated, and depth was defined as the fraction of total T cells that were SARS-CoV-2-associated. Each spike-specific TCR was assigned to its reactive spike region and to a CD4 or CD8 class using the MIRA data. Log10-transformed breadth and depth values were compared by one-way ANOVA with Sidak's multiple comparisons tests. Held by TCRdb, this immuneACCESS table contains in-frame sequences only and omits some clones. Under half of the omission traces to an unresolved V gene where checked; the cause of the rest is unknown. V and J calls plus clone size are reproduced from that table; the DNA served to infer D and trimming. Within this sample are 100,000 to 150,000 clones, with more than 80% of them counted one time only. The ten largest clonotypes hold roughly 5.7% of the sample.

In regard to this clone: Its recognized antigen is unknown. Per-base quality was not reported, and no clone a single base away is much larger than it.

The clonotype was recovered from an adult in good health. Recombination joined TRBV3-1 (or the pseudogene TRBV3-2) with TRBJ2-3, and the D gene may be TRBD2, 6 bases matching. The source material was peripheral blood, sampled on day 0 of AZD1222 vaccination. CDR3 loop: CASSQGSGAATDTQYF. The nucleotide sequence is TGTGCCAGCAGCCAAGGTAGCGGAGCCGCCACAGATACGCAGTATTTT.